One sample yielded the 5 T cell receptor beta chains listed below, sequenced in a study of blood T cell repertoires in COVID-19. Produced via immunoSEQ multiplex PCR; TCRdb's table is partial and in-frame only. The data show fewer than 250,000 clones, with roughly 84% seen just once and roughly 6.2% held by the top ten. Sequencing was done on a sample of PBMCs or T cells enriched from blood (not recorded which). These receptors were taken from a woman between 35 and 50 years old who had recovered from COVID-19.

V usage is TRBV24-1 and J usage is TRBJ2-1; D perhaps matches TRBD1 (7 bases). CDR1 and CDR2 from the germline V gene are KGHDR and SFDVKD. CDR3 length equals 14 residues. The V end lost 1 base, the J end lost 9 bases, and 12 bases lay between the germline ends. The CDR3 protein is CATSDFDREAEQFF. As DNA, the CDR3 is TGTGCCACCAGTGATTTCGACAGGGAGGCTGAGCAGTTCTTC.

By proportion, this clone is medium-sized. The chain joins TRBV11-2 to TRBJ2-3; possible D gene TRBD1, 6 bases. The CDR3 covers 16 residues. Trimming cost V 1 base and J 1 base, with 12 bases left between them. Germline CDR1 SGHAT, CDR2 FQNNGV. Here the CDR3 reads CASSLGTASGTDTQYF. The CDR3, as DNA: TGTGCCAGCAGCTTAGGGACAGCATCTGGCACAGATACGCAGTATTTT. Together with reference TRBV11-2 and TRBJ2-3, the CDR3 gives the full variable domain: EAGVAQSPRYKIIEKRQSVAFWCNPISGHATLYWYQQILGQGPKLLIQFQNNGVVDDSQLPKDRFSAERLKGVDSTLKIQPAKLEDSAVYLCASSLGTASGTDTQYFGPGTRLTVL.

The chain joins TRBV19 to TRBJ1-4; unclear D gene. The CDR3 extends over 14 amino acids. Per germline, CDR1 LNHDA and CDR2 SQIVND (reference sequence). V was cut by 3 bases and J by 4 bases, with 9 bases left in between. CDR3 in DNA: TGTGCCAGTAGTATGGTCGGAGTTAATGAAAAACTGTTTTTT. Its protein product is CASSMVGVNEKLFF.

J is TRBJ2-3 and V is TRBV5-1; 15 nucleotides line up with TRBD2. The CDR3 contains 17 residues. With V trimmed by 1 base and J by 6 bases, 6 bases remained unmatched. Germline CDR1 SGHRS, CDR2 YFSETQ. The CDR3 DNA reads as TGCGCCAGCAGCTTGCCGGGACTAGCGGGAGGTGGTGATACGCAGTATTTT. This translates into CASSLPGLAGGGDTQYF.

This clone is termed medium-sized. The genes are TRBV28 and TRBJ2-2, with TRBD2 as a possible D gene (6 bases). V was trimmed by 10 bases and J by 6 bases, leaving 21 bases between them. Germline CDR1 and CDR2: MDHEN and SYDVKM. The CDR3 spans 15 residues. The chain's CDR3 is CATTFADREAGELFF. The CDR3 DNA is TGTGCCACCACGTTCGCGGATAGGGAGGCCGGGGAGCTGTTTTTT.